The 22 T cell receptor beta chains listed next were all sequenced from one sample in a study of technical replicates of blood from several donors. The data were produced by immunoSEQ multiplex PCR, yet TCRdb's version contains in-frame clones alone and is incomplete. Among tens of thousands of clones listed, roughly 94% were seen once. The material sequenced was T cells isolated from PBMCs. The receptors here all came from a human donor in good health.

The chain combines TRBV13 with TRBJ1-1; weak D call: TRBD1 (6 bases). The V and J ends lost 5 bases and 0 bases respectively, with 13 bases between them. Germline V gene lookup returns CDR1 PRHDT and CDR2 FYEKMQ (reference sequence). The CDR3 runs 15 residues. CDR3 bases: TGTGCCAGCAGCGCGACAGGCGCATTGAACACTGAAGCTTTCTTT. Translated, it gives CASSATGALNTEAFF.

The chain employs TRBV2 and TRBJ2-7; 10 bases agree with TRBD1. The trim removed 10 bases at V and 2 bases at J, leaving 8 bases unmatched. This CDR3 spans 14 amino acids. Germline V CDR1 and CDR2: SNHLY, FYNNEI. The CDR3 nucleotides read TGTGCCATCAATACCGGGACAGGGGCCTACGAGCAGTACTTC. Protein: CAINTGTGAYEQYF.

This chain uses TRBV4-2 with TRBJ2-3, with 7 bases identical to TRBD2. The CDR3 is 15 amino acids. V was pared by 4 bases and J by 4 bases, with 8 bases of the junction left unmatched. The V gene's germline CDR1 is LGHNA and CDR2 YNFKEQ. CDR3 DNA sequence: TGTGCCAGCAGCCTGGCGGGAGTGGTCCCAGATACGCAGTATTTT. The encoded protein is CASSLAGVVPDTQYF.

The chain joins TRBV28 to TRBJ1-1; D possibly corresponds to TRBD1 (5 bases). Germline V gene data show CDR1 as MDHEN and CDR2 as SYDVKM. Deletions cut 7 bases from V and 5 bases from J, with 20 bases between. This CDR3 has 15 residues. The CDR3 bases are TGTGCCAGCAAAATAGCGGGGCAACGGCGGACTGAAGCTTTCTTT. Its translation is CASKIAGQRRTEAFF.

This chain joins TRBV7-8 and TRBJ2-1; 7 nucleotides agree with TRBD2. This CDR3 comprises 13 residues. V shed 3 bases, J shed 4 bases, and the junction held 0 bases outside the gene matches. Per the germline V gene, CDR1 is SGHVS and CDR2 is FQNEAQ. CDR3 DNA sequence: TGTGCCAGCAGCTTGCGGGAGTACAATGAGCAGTTCTTC. Its protein is CASSLREYNEQFF.

The J gene is TRBJ2-5, the V gene TRBV20-1, with D possibly being TRBD2 (5 bases). The CDR3 is 11 residues long. The V end was cut by 5 bases, the J end by 5 bases, with 9 bases between. Germline loops: CDR1 DFQATT, CDR2 SNEGSKA (reference sequence). CDR3: CSAWTGETQYF. The CDR3 bases are TGCAGTGCTTGGACTGGGGAGACCCAGTACTTC.

CDR3 loop: CASSQLAGGSYEQYF. The CDR3 coding sequence is TGTGCCAGCAGCCAACTAGCGGGAGGATCCTACGAGCAGTACTTC. The genes are TRBV28 and TRBJ2-7, with 12 bases identical to TRBD2. The CDR3 runs 15 residues. CDR1 and CDR2 from the germline V gene are MDHEN and SYDVKM. V was clipped by 6 bases and J by 1 base; unmatched bases: 4.

The chain joins TRBV2 to TRBJ2-5; tentative D call: TRBD2 (6 bases). The CDR3 has 16 amino acids. Germline V gene lookup returns CDR1 SNHLY and CDR2 FYNNEI. Trimming cost V 6 bases and J 5 bases, with 22 bases left between them. CDR3 nucleotide sequence: TGTGCCAGCAGGACACTCTGGGACTCAGCTGGGGAGACCCAGTACTTC. The encoded protein is CASRTLWDSAGETQYF.

The sample holds one count of this clone. The CDR3 region has the DNA TGCGCCAGCAGCCAAGATCATCAGGGCTCCTACGAGCAGTACTTC. Protein: CASSQDHQGSYEQYF. The chain has TRBV4-1 and TRBJ2-7, with a tentative D call TRBD1 (5 bases). The CDR3 is 15 amino acids. Germline CDR1 MGHRA, CDR2 YSYEKL. Between the trimmed V and J ends, which lost 0 bases and 0 bases, there was a span of 9 bases.

This clone has a single count. The CDR3 reads CASRTSYSDTQYF. CDR3 in DNA: TGCGCCAGCAGGACTAGCTATTCAGATACGCAGTATTTT. V and J are TRBV10-1 and TRBJ2-3, with 7 bases fitting TRBD2. This CDR3 region has 13 residues. Germline V lookup: CDR1 WNHNN, CDR2 SYGVQD (reference sequence). V dropped 6 bases and J dropped 4; count of bases not matched to a gene: 4.

The chain carries TRBV7-9 and TRBJ2-7; 7 bases are shared with TRBD2. The V and J ends lost 2 bases and 6 bases, in that order; junction bases with no gene match: 10. This CDR3 has 15 amino acids. The germline gives CDR1 SEHNR, CDR2 FQNEAQ (reference sequence). This CDR3 reads CASSLRQGGYSEQYF. The CDR3, as DNA: TGTGCCAGCAGCTTAAGGCAGGGAGGGTACAGCGAGCAGTACTTC.

The chain joins TRBV5-3 to TRBJ1-3; 9 nucleotides agree with TRBD1. TRBV5-3 has ORF status, its function being uncertain. This CDR3 region has 18 residues. V lost 0 bases and J lost 4; bases outside the gene matches: 11. This CDR3 reads CARSLAHPGQGAGNTIYF. The CDR3 nucleotides read TGTGCCAGAAGCTTGGCACATCCGGGACAGGGAGCGGGAAACACCATATATTTT.

The chain recombines TRBV7-2 with TRBJ1-4; D call uncertain. The V gene lost 11 bases and the J gene lost 10 bases, with 26 bases spanning the gap. The CDR3 is 15 residues long. Germline V CDR1 and CDR2: SGHTA, FQGNSA. The DNA for the CDR3 is TGTGCCTCCAGAGGACTAACAGATCTGGGTGGAAAACTGTTTTTT. Translation gives CASRGLTDLGGKLFF.

The V and J genes are TRBV21-1 and TRBJ2-7; the DNA was not compared with TRBD2, the D call given in the table. TRBV21-1 is labeled a pseudogene. This CDR3 comprises 14 residues. The CDR3 nucleotides read TGTGCCAGCAGCAACTGGGCGGGACCCTACGAGCAGTACTTC. Translating gives CASSNWAGPYEQYF.

The chain recombines TRBV6-1 with TRBJ2-7; 8 bases line up with TRBD1. The length of the CDR3 is 13 residues. Germline V lookup: CDR1 MNHNS, CDR2 SASEGT. With V trimmed by 8 bases and J by 7 bases, 10 bases remained unmatched. CDR3 sequence reads: CASDARGQREQYF. Written as DNA, the CDR3 is TGTGCCAGCGACGCCAGGGGGCAGCGGGAGCAGTACTTC.

V is TRBV7-7 and J is TRBJ1-4, with TRBD1 matching 11 bases. The CDR3 is 16 residues long. The germline CDR1 and CDR2 sequences are SSHAT and FNYEAQ (reference sequence). Trimming cost V 1 base and J 7 bases; bases outside gene matches: 5. CDR3 sequence reads: CASSLGTGGRGEKLFF. Here the CDR3 DNA reads TGTGCCAGCAGCTTAGGGACAGGGGGCCGGGGTGAAAAACTGTTTTTT.

A single count supports this clone. The chain has TRBV27 and TRBJ2-1, with D possibly being TRBD2 (6 bases). This CDR3 region has 17 residues. Trimming cost V 4 bases and J 4 bases, with 20 bases left between them. The germline gives CDR1 MNHEY, CDR2 SMNVEV (reference sequence). The CDR3 region is CASSSGLIGGKYNEQFF. The CDR3 nucleotides read TGTGCCAGCAGTTCAGGGCTCATCGGGGGAAAGTACAATGAGCAGTTCTTC.

This sequence joins TRBV2 and TRBJ1-1, with 7 bases matching TRBD1. Germline loops: CDR1 SNHLY, CDR2 FYNNEI. Unmatched junction bases numbered 5, after V lost 0 bases and J lost 7 bases. This CDR3 contains 14 residues. CDR3 amino acids: CASSEALGTVEAFF. The CDR3 DNA follows: TGTGCCAGCAGTGAAGCGCTTGGGACAGTTGAAGCTTTCTTT. The entire variable domain, with the rest obtained from reference TRBV2 and TRBJ1-1, is as follows: EPEVTQTPSHQVTQMGQEVILRCVPISNHLYFYWYRQILGQKVEFLVSFYNNEISEKSEIFDDQFSVERPDGSNFTLKIRSTKLEDSAMYFCASSEALGTVEAFFGQGTRLTVV.

The chain carries TRBV7-2 and TRBJ1-1; D is perhaps TRBD1 (5 bases). Germline CDR1 and CDR2: SGHTA and FQGNSA. CDR3 size: 12 residues. V was shortened by 2 bases and J by 7 bases, with 8 bases between the two germline ends. CDR3 sequence: CASSLPGLEAFF. The CDR3 DNA follows: TGTGCCAGCAGCTTACCGGGACTTGAAGCTTTCTTT.

This sequence joins TRBV6-5 and TRBJ1-2; D is unresolved. Germline-derived CDR1 and CDR2 are MNHEY and SVGAGI. The CDR3 sequence is 12 residues long. V was pared by 8 bases and J by 0 bases, with 7 bases between. The CDR3 DNA reads as TGTGCCAGCTCATTAGCTAACTATGGCTACACCTTC. Protein product: CASSLANYGYTF.

The chain links TRBV5-1 to TRBJ2-5; TRBD2 matches at 12 bases. This CDR3 has 16 residues. Germline V lookup: CDR1 SGHRS, CDR2 YFSETQ. The trim removed 2 bases at V and 5 bases at J, leaving 7 bases unmatched. CDR3 sequence (DNA): TGCGCCAGCAGCTTATTCCGGACTAGCGGGAAGGAGACCCAGTACTTC. The encoded protein is CASSLFRTSGKETQYF.

With respect to this clone: The junction differs from germline at one of its ends, possibly a read error. The V and J genes are TRBV29-1 and TRBJ2-1, with D possibly TRBD2 on 6 matching bases. This CDR3 has 11 residues. Germline CDR1 is SQVTM and CDR2 is ANQGSEA. CDR3 DNA: TGCAGCGTTGTGGCGGGGAATGAGCAGCTCTTC. This sequence encodes CSVVAGNEQLF.